The rows below give T cell receptor beta chains drawn from one sample of a study of T cell responses to AZD1222 COVID-19 vaccine. Using immunoSEQ multiplex PCR, the repertoire was profiled, and TCRdb retains in-frame clones only, with some absent. The sample yields 150,000 to 190,000 clones, over 70% seen once. Specimen: peripheral blood, collected 28 days after the second AZD1222 dose. These receptors all come from an adult who received the AZD1222 COVID-19 vaccine. CDR3s include the opening cysteine and the closing phenylalanine or tryptophan. A D gene is named only where the DNA matches it firmly. For some rows the clone size is stated as once, few or many, or as a class when expanded; others skip it.

V gene	J gene	D gene	clone size	CDR3 protein	CDR3 DNA
TRBV19	TRBJ2-2	.	.	CASCRGITGELFF	TGTGCCAGTTGCAGGGGTATCACCGGGGAGCTGTTTTTT
TRBV4-1	TRBJ2-1	.	.	CASSLEDRGYNEQFF	TGCGCCAGCAGCCTCGAGGACAGAGGATACAATGAGCAGTTCTTC
TRBV11-3	TRBJ1-5	.	.	CASSLDPDKANQPQHF	TGTGCCAGCAGCTTAGATCCGGACAAGGCCAATCAGCCCCAGCATTTT
TRBV10-3	TRBJ2-7	TRBD2	.	CAIRTTSGGQYEQYF	TGTGCCATCAGGACGACTAGCGGGGGACAGTACGAGCAGTACTTC
TRBV27	TRBJ2-2	.	.	CASSFGNVNTGELFF	TGTGCCAGCAGTTTCGGTAACGTTAACACCGGGGAGCTGTTTTTT
TRBV6-5	TRBJ1-2	TRBD1	.	CASSPEGQPFYGYTF	TGTGCCAGCAGCCCCGAGGGACAGCCCTTTTATGGCTACACCTTC
TRBV19	TRBJ1-3	.	.	CASSISSSGNTIYF	TGTGCCAGTAGTATAAGTTCCTCTGGAAACACCATATATTTT
TRBV6-5	TRBJ1-1	.	.	CASSYDPRGEAFF	TGTGCCAGCAGTTACGACCCCCGGGGTGAAGCTTTCTTT
TRBV19	TRBJ2-2	.	.	CASSIGGNTGELFF	TGTGCCAGTAGTATAGGCGGGAACACCGGGGAGCTGTTTTTT
TRBV11-2	TRBJ2-1	.	.	CASSFIGARSHRHEQFF	TGTGCCAGCAGCTTTATCGGGGCCCGTTCCCATAGGCATGAGCAGTTCTTC
TRBV12-2	TRBJ2-3	.	.	CASRHSLGGGTRGTDTQYF	TGTGCAAGTCGCCATTCCCTGGGCGGCGGGACCAGAGGCACAGATACGCAGTATTTT
TRBV14	TRBJ2-7	.	.	CASSQTKQGVYEQYF	TGTGCCAGCAGCCAAACTAAACAGGGCGTCTACGAGCAGTACTTC
TRBV28	TRBJ2-7	TRBD1	.	CASSGQGTEQYF	TGTGCCAGCAGCGGACAGGGCACCGAGCAGTACTTC
TRBV5-4	TRBJ2-3	TRBD1	.	CASSLGGQGFTDTQYF	TGTGCCAGCAGCTTGGGGGGACAGGGATTCACAGATACGCAGTATTTT
TRBV11-2	TRBJ2-3	.	.	CASTLAAGARTDTQYF	TGTGCCAGCACTCTAGCGGCAGGGGCCCGCACAGATACGCAGTATTTT
TRBV19	TRBJ2-2	.	.	CASRPPPNTGELFF	TGTGCCAGTCGTCCCCCCCCGAACACCGGGGAGCTGTTTTTT
TRBV28	TRBJ1-1	.	few	CATLPVAFF	TGTGCCACCCTACCCGTGGCTTTCTTT
TRBV7-9	TRBJ2-7	.	.	CASSLSSVEQYF	TGTGCCAGCAGCTTAAGTAGCGTCGAGCAGTACTTC
TRBV6-6	TRBJ1-1	TRBD1	.	CASSYSSGGNGAFF	TGTGCCAGCAGTTACTCGTCAGGGGGTAACGGTGCTTTCTTT
TRBV24-1	TRBJ2-2	.	few	CATSDLSGAGELFF	TGTGCCACCAGTGATTTGTCAGGAGCCGGGGAGCTGTTTTTT
TRBV7-3	TRBJ1-6	.	.	CASSLRARNSPLHF	TGTGCCAGCAGCTTGCGCGCGCGAAATTCACCCCTCCACTTT
TRBV7-9	TRBJ1-3	.	.	CAGDWGQISGNTIYF	TGTGCCGGAGATTGGGGTCAGATCTCTGGAAACACCATATATTTT
TRBV2	TRBJ1-5	.	.	CASSEELGVGPQHF	TGTGCCAGCAGTGAAGAACTGGGAGTCGGTCCCCAGCATTTT
TRBV9	TRBJ1-5	.	.	CASSVAADSNQPQHF	TGTGCCAGCAGCGTAGCGGCAGATAGCAATCAGCCCCAGCATTTT
TRBV7-2	TRBJ2-3	.	.	CASSPTIWAQYF	TGTGCCAGCAGCCCGACTATCTGGGCGCAGTATTTT
TRBV2	TRBJ2-3	.	.	CASVAQDTQYF	TGTGCCAGTGTTGCCCAAGATACGCAGTATTTT
TRBV6-2/TRBV6-3	TRBJ1-5	.	.	CASSYSTGPQHF	TGTGCCAGCAGTTACTCGACGGGCCCCCAGCATTTT
TRBV6-1	TRBJ2-1	.	once	CASSEAVGQGLLLYNEQFF	TGTGCCAGCAGTGAAGCAGTAGGCCAGGGCCTTTTGCTGTACAATGAGCAGTTCTTC
TRBV6-5	TRBJ1-2	.	once	CASTPSEGGYTF	TGTGCCAGCACCCCTTCGGAGGGTGGCTACACCTTC
TRBV28	TRBJ2-1	.	.	CAGRMLDYGYNEQFF	TGTGCCGGACGAATGTTGGACTATGGGTACAATGAGCAGTTCTTC
TRBV19	TRBJ2-3	TRBD2	.	CASSIGGRVTDTQYF	TGTGCCAGTAGTATAGGAGGGAGGGTCACAGATACGCAGTATTTT
TRBV12-5	TRBJ1-2	.	.	CASGLDSYGYTF	TGTGCTAGTGGCTTAGACAGCTATGGCTACACCTTC
TRBV6-6	TRBJ2-7	.	once	CASSYSGYFYEQYF	TGTGCCAGCAGTTACTCTGGATACTTTTACGAGCAGTACTTC
TRBV6-1	TRBJ2-7	TRBD1	.	CASSEAHRGSGEQYF	TGTGCCAGCAGTGAAGCTCACAGGGGATCGGGGGAGCAGTACTTC
TRBV28	TRBJ1-4	.	.	CASSFRDANEKLFF	TGTGCCAGCAGTTTCCGGGACGCTAATGAAAAACTGTTTTTT
TRBV4-1	TRBJ2-2	.	few	CASSQEGVRGGELFF	TGCGCCAGCAGCCAAGAGGGGGTTCGGGGCGGGGAGCTGTTTTTT
TRBV28	TRBJ2-3	TRBD1	.	CASRGGARGLTDTQYF	TGTGCCTCCCGGGGTGGGGCAAGGGGGCTTACTGATACGCAGTATTTT
TRBV19	TRBJ2-1	.	.	CASNLGGPSEQFF	TGTGCCAGTAACCTAGGAGGGCCCTCGGAGCAGTTCTTC
TRBV5-1	TRBJ2-2	.	.	CASSSSLLGSQVRELFF	TGCGCCAGCAGCTCAAGCCTTCTGGGATCACAGGTCCGGGAGCTGTTTTTT
TRBV28	TRBJ2-2	TRBD2	.	CASTTGAGGPGELFF	TGTGCCAGCACGACGGGCGCGGGGGGCCCCGGGGAGCTGTTTTTT
TRBV27	TRBJ1-5	TRBD1	.	CASSRRRDRGNQPQHF	TGTGCCAGCTCCCGTCGTAGGGACAGGGGCAATCAGCCCCAGCATTTT
TRBV5-4	TRBJ2-1	TRBD1	.	CASSKGTGLINEQFF	TGTGCCAGCAGCAAAGGGACAGGTCTTATTAATGAGCAGTTCTTC
TRBV3-1/TRBV3-2	TRBJ2-7	.	once	CASSQDYEQYF	TGTGCCAGCAGCCAAGACTACGAGCAGTACTTC
TRBV2	TRBJ2-2	.	.	CASRARATNTGELFF	TGTGCCAGCAGGGCCAGGGCAACGAACACCGGGGAGCTGTTTTTT
TRBV6-1	TRBJ2-7	.	.	CASSEALAAYEQYF	TGTGCCAGCAGTGAAGCACTAGCCGCCTACGAGCAGTACTTC
TRBV15	TRBJ1-6	TRBD1	.	CATSRDKDRVSPLHF	TGTGCCACCAGCAGAGACAAGGACAGGGTTTCACCCCTCCACTTT
TRBV5-1	TRBJ1-6	TRBD1	.	CASSEGQGNNSPLHF	TGCGCCAGCAGCGAGGGACAGGGAAATAATTCACCCCTCCACTTT
TRBV5-4	TRBJ1-2	TRBD1	.	CASRPGQLRGYTF	TGTGCCAGCAGACCGGGACAGCTTCGCGGCTACACCTTC
TRBV5-4	TRBJ2-7	.	.	CASSLWSVSYEQYF	TGTGCCAGCAGCTTGTGGAGCGTATCCTACGAGCAGTACTTC
TRBV5-1	TRBJ2-5	TRBD2	.	CASGKEGGKETQYF	TGCGCCAGCGGTAAGGAGGGAGGGAAGGAGACCCAGTACTTC